The clone carrying this T cell receptor beta chain was counted at least ten times. No antigen is known for it. From the 5' RACE reads, TCRdb called clonotypes with MiXCR, one entry per CDR3 protein. The data contain 250,000 or so distinct CDR3 sequences, over 6.5% of them seen just once; the ten biggest clones take up around 1.1%. These data are taken from a study of T cells after yellow fever vaccination. Whole-study findings and limits: Peaking faster, on day 5 versus 15, the secondary response was nonetheless weaker. Detected again after the booster were most primary-vaccination clones, at roughly 95% CD4 and 88% CD8.

Looked up from germline, CDR1 is MNHEY and CDR2 is SVGAGI. The CDR3 is 14 amino acids. Trimming took off 0 bases at V and 7 bases at J, with 12 bases between the two ends. This chain joins TRBV6-5 and TRBJ2-5; D tentatively fits TRBD1 or TRBD2 (6 bases each). This clonotype was sampled from a man aged 25-45 years who received the YFV17D yellow fever vaccine. The material was CD4+ T cells sorted from PBMCs, obtained on the day of the yellow fever booster vaccination. The CDR3 region is CASSYSREGGTQYF. The CDR3 coding sequence is TGTGCCAGCAGTTACTCTCGCGAGGGGGGGACCCAGTACTTC.